This TCR beta chain was recovered during a study of T-cell reconstitution after alpha-beta-depleted transplantation in children. This clonotype was counted at least ten times. Antigen: not known. Molecular barcoding with unique molecular identifiers was used for the TCRbeta library. TCRdb re-called the PCR reads with MiXCR, one entry per CDR3 protein. The table lists some 220,000 distinct CDR3 sequences, roughly a tenth of them singletons. The CDR3 has 16 amino acids. Germline CDR1 SGHDT, CDR2 YYEEEE. V dropped 4 bases and J dropped 4; count of bases not matched to a gene: 7. Study results and limitations: Recipient T cells and thymic progenitors that survived were the source of the high TCRbeta diversity seen at day 60 in some patients. Most T-cell counts and diversity one year after the transplant came from T cells that were newly produced. Several hundred expanded graft clones reportedly gave rise to the alpha-beta T cells present about two months after transplant.

Here the sequenced sample was PBMCs, taken before TCRalphabeta/CD19-depleted stem cell transplant. The J gene is TRBJ2-3, the V gene TRBV5-6; 12 bases line up with TRBD2. The TCR sequence derives from a child under two years old with acute myeloid leukemia, due to receive a stem cell transplant. The CDR3, as DNA: TGTGCCAGCAGCCCTCGGACTAGCGGGGTATCAGATACGCAGTATTTT. Translation gives CASSPRTSGVSDTQYF.